These 29 T cell receptor beta chains share one sample of origin, sequenced in a study of technical replicates of blood from a handful of donors. The table came from immunoSEQ multiplex PCR; TCRdb's copy has only in-frame clones and leaves some out. The sample records about 93,000 clones, 95% being singletons. The sequencing input was T cells isolated from PBMCs. These TCRs come from a human donor in good health.

The chain recombines TRBV19 with TRBJ1-2; 7 bases match TRBD1. The V gene end was trimmed by 3 bases and the J gene end by 8 bases; junction bases not matched to a gene: 15. The CDR3 runs 16 residues. The germline V gene has CDR1 LNHDA and CDR2 SQIVND (reference sequence). CDR3 in amino acids: CASSMSLGQFSGGYTF. The CDR3 nucleotides are TGTGCCAGTAGTATGTCGTTGGGACAGTTTTCGGGAGGCTACACCTTC. Together with reference TRBV19 and TRBJ1-2, the CDR3 gives the full variable domain: DGGITQSPKYLFRKEGQNVTLSCEQNLNHDAMYWYRQDPGQGLRLIYYSQIVNDFQKGDIAEGYSVSREKKESFPLTVTSAQKNPTAFYLCASSMSLGQFSGGYTFGSGTRLTVV.

This chain joins TRBV15 and TRBJ2-5; D is unresolved. Trimming took off 0 bases at V and 5 bases at J, with 10 bases between the two ends. The CDR3 sequence is 14 residues long. Per the germline V gene, CDR1 is LNHNV and CDR2 is YYDKDF (reference sequence). CDR3 sequence: CATSRDLKEETQYF. In DNA, the CDR3 is TGTGCCACCAGCAGAGATCTGAAGGAGGAGACCCAGTACTTC.

The chain carries TRBV30 and TRBJ2-1, with D tentatively TRBD2 (5 bases). The CDR3 covers 13 residues. Looked up from germline, CDR1 is GTSNPN and CDR2 is SVGIG (reference sequence). V lost 1 base and J lost 12, with 16 bases in between. CDR3 residues: CAWSASSQSRQFF. DNA of the CDR3: TGTGCCTGGAGTGCTAGCTCCCAATCCAGGCAGTTCTTC.

This clone was seen just once. This chain uses TRBV30 with TRBJ1-6, with D hard to call. Germline assignment: CDR1 GTSNPN and CDR2 SVGIG (reference sequence). The CDR3 runs 14 residues. V shed 0 bases and J shed 7 bases, with 10 bases lying between them. CDR3 amino acids: CAWSVLTVNSPLHF. In nucleotides, the CDR3 is TGTGCCTGGAGTGTACTAACGGTGAATTCACCCCTCCACTTT. Full variable domain (outside the CDR3, taken from reference TRBV30 and TRBJ1-6): SQTIHQWPATLVQPVGSPLSLECTVEGTSNPNLYWYRQAAGRGLQLLFYSVGIGQISSEVPQNLSASRPQDRQFILSSKKLLLSDSGFYLCAWSVLTVNSPLHFGNGTRLTVT.

This rearrangement joins TRBV21-1 to TRBJ1-2; no check of the table's D call, TRBD1, against the DNA was made. TRBV21-1 has pseudogene status. The CDR3 totals 14 residues. The CDR3 DNA follows: TGTGCCAGCATTCGGACAGGGACGAACTATGGCTACACCTTC. This codes for CASIRTGTNYGYTF.

The chain has TRBV19 and TRBJ2-1; TRBD2 agrees at 7 bases. CDR3 length: 16 amino acids. The V and J ends lost 1 base and 8 bases, in that order; junction bases with no gene match: 11. Germline CDR1 and CDR2: LNHDA and SQIVND (reference sequence). CDR3 DNA sequence: TGTGCCAGTAGTATAGGAAGCGGGGACCTGGGGTATGAGCAGTTCTTC. As protein: CASSIGSGDLGYEQFF.

The rearrangement uses TRBV28 and TRBJ2-3; 8 positions match TRBD2. This CDR3 spans 18 amino acids. Unmatched junction bases numbered 14, after V lost 4 bases and J lost 2 bases. Per the germline V gene, CDR1 is MDHEN and CDR2 is SYDVKM. In DNA, the CDR3 is TGTGCCAGCAGTTCAGAGCCCGGGACTAGTTATGTCACAGATACGCAGTATTTT. This translates into CASSSEPGTSYVTDTQYF.

V is TRBV19 and J is TRBJ2-5; the D gene is possibly TRBD2 (5 bases). Germline V gene sequence: CDR1 LNHDA, CDR2 SQIVND (reference sequence). V was pared by 6 bases and J by 7 bases, with 18 bases between. The CDR3 has 14 amino acids. CDR3 nucleotide sequence: TGTGCCAGTAGGGAAAGCGGCGGCTTTGGGACCCAGTACTTC. It yields the protein CASRESGGFGTQYF.

V usage is TRBV9 and J usage is TRBJ2-2; possible D gene TRBD1, 6 bases. CDR1 and CDR2 (germline): SGDLS, YYNGEE. The V end lost 3 bases, the J end lost 6 bases, and 12 bases lay between the germline ends. This CDR3 comprises 14 residues. The CDR3 bases are TGTGCCAGCAGCGGTTACAGGGCCGCCGGGGAGCTGTTTTTT. As protein: CASSGYRAAGELFF.

As DNA, the CDR3 is TGTGCCAGTAGTATAGGGGGAGCTGAAGCTTTCTTT. Translated, it gives CASSIGGAEAFF. The V call is TRBV19, the J call TRBJ1-1; D call uncertain. V shed 1 base and J shed 6 bases, with 6 bases lying between them. The CDR3 runs to 12 residues. Looked up from germline, CDR1 is LNHDA and CDR2 is SQIVND (reference sequence).

The rearrangement links TRBV19 to TRBJ1-4; the D gene is possibly TRBD1 (6 bases). In germline, CDR1 is LNHDA, CDR2 SQIVND (reference sequence). The CDR3 sequence is 15 residues long. V lost 4 bases and J lost 5, with 14 bases in between. The CDR3 nucleotides are TGTGCCAGTAGTACTTGGGACATGAAAAATGAAAAACTGTTTTTT. This gives the protein CASSTWDMKNEKLFF.

The chain carries TRBV27 and TRBJ2-6; D may be TRBD2 (5 bases). Between the trimmed V and J ends, which lost 5 bases and 4 bases, there was a span of 9 bases. The CDR3 runs to 14 residues. The germline gives CDR1 MNHEY, CDR2 SMNVEV (reference sequence). The CDR3 is CASSPDFGANVLTF. The CDR3 nucleotides are TGTGCCAGCAGTCCGGACTTCGGGGCCAACGTCCTGACTTTC.

V is TRBV5-5 and J is TRBJ1-2, with 10 bases lining up with TRBD1. Germline V gives CDR1 SGHKS, CDR2 YYEKEE (reference sequence). The V and J ends lost 0 bases and 4 bases, in that order; junction bases with no gene match: 3. There are 15 residues in the CDR3. The CDR3 protein is CASSLGTGGAYGYTF. CDR3 bases: TGTGCCAGCAGCTTGGGGACAGGGGGGGCCTATGGCTACACCTTC.

CDR3 nucleotide sequence: TGTGCCAGAGAAGGAGCTAGATCAAGCACTGAAGCTTTCTTT. Translated, it gives CAREGARSSTEAFF. J is TRBJ1-1 and V is TRBV2; no reliable D call. Trimming pared 9 bases from V and 4 bases from J, leaving 18 bases between. The CDR3 has 14 amino acids. Germline values: CDR1 SNHLY, CDR2 FYNNEI.

V usage is TRBV4-1 and J usage is TRBJ2-1, with 9 bases identical to TRBD2. Germline V gene lookup returns CDR1 MGHRA and CDR2 YSYEKL. Losses at the gene ends were 1 base for V and 2 bases for J; bases not matched to a gene: 6. This CDR3 has 17 residues. The CDR3 sequence is CASSQVLAGGPYNEQFF. CDR3 sequence (DNA): TGCGCCAGCAGCCAAGTTTTGGCGGGAGGGCCCTACAATGAGCAGTTCTTC.

This chain joins TRBV6-1 and TRBJ2-3, with D unclear. Germline V gene sequence: CDR1 MNHNS, CDR2 SASEGT. The CDR3 consists of 18 residues. Deletions cut 3 bases from V and 2 bases from J, with 21 bases between. This CDR3 is CASSEMRVGPRSTDTQYF. The CDR3 nucleotides are TGTGCCAGCAGTGAGATGAGAGTGGGCCCCCGATCCACAGATACGCAGTATTTT.

The chain links TRBV4-2 to TRBJ1-4, with a tentative D call TRBD1 (5 bases). V gave up 1 base and J gave up 0 bases, with 6 bases separating them. There are 15 residues in the CDR3. Germline V gene sequence: CDR1 LGHNA, CDR2 YNFKEQ. CDR3 amino acids: CASSQGGATNEKLFF. CDR3 nucleotide sequence: TGTGCCAGCAGCCAAGGGGGGGCAACTAATGAAAAACTGTTTTTT.

J is TRBJ2-1 and V is TRBV6-1, with 8 bases fitting TRBD1. This CDR3 spans 16 amino acids. V was clipped by 1 base and J by 2 bases; unmatched bases: 4. The V gene's germline CDR1 is MNHNS and CDR2 SASEGT. CDR3 DNA: TGTGCCAGCAGTGAAGAGGGACAGGCTCCCTACAATGAGCAGTTCTTC. It is translated as CASSEEGQAPYNEQFF.

The V and J genes are TRBV6-1 and TRBJ2-7; D may be TRBD1 (6 bases). Trimming took 4 bases from V and 7 from J, leaving 14 bases between them. Looked up from germline, CDR1 is MNHNS and CDR2 is SASEGT. The CDR3 covers 13 residues. This CDR3 is CASSGAQGREQYF. CDR3 bases: TGTGCCAGCAGTGGAGCACAGGGTCGGGAGCAGTACTTC.

The chain links TRBV25-1 to TRBJ1-3; 7 bases agree with TRBD1. This CDR3 region has 16 residues. Germline V gene sequence: CDR1 MGHDK, CDR2 SYGVNS. Trimming removed 4 bases from V and 3 bases from J; junction bases left unmatched: 9. The CDR3 DNA reads TGTGCCAGCAGTGTCCCGACAGGGCGACTTGGAAACACCATATATTTT. This encodes CASSVPTGRLGNTIYF.

The chain recombines TRBV6-6 with TRBJ2-1; perhaps TRBD2 as D (5 bases). The CDR3 has 13 amino acids. V lost 2 bases and J lost 3, with 5 bases in between. The germline gives CDR1 MNHNY, CDR2 SVGAGI (reference sequence). The CDR3 sequence is CASSYEGYNEQFF. The CDR3 nucleotides read TGTGCCAGCAGTTACGAGGGCTACAATGAGCAGTTCTTC.

The rearrangement links TRBV20-1 to TRBJ1-6; D unresolved. Germline assignment: CDR1 DFQATT and CDR2 SNEGSKA (reference sequence). V was cut by 2 bases and J by 16 bases, with 12 bases left in between. This CDR3 has 11 amino acids. The CDR3 region has the DNA TGCAGTGCTAGAAATTCGGACTCTCTCCACTTT. Its translation: CSARNSDSLHF.

The chain couples TRBV4-1 to TRBJ1-1, with D tentatively TRBD1 (5 bases). This CDR3 has 10 residues. The V end lost 7 bases, the J end lost 6 bases, and 6 bases lay between the germline ends. Germline assignment: CDR1 MGHRA and CDR2 YSYEKL. CDR3 DNA: TGCGCCAGCAAAGGGGCTGAAGCTTTCTTT. Translating it yields CASKGAEAFF.

The gene calls are TRBV30 and TRBJ2-7; D is uncertain. Trimming took off 1 base at V and 3 bases at J, with 13 bases between the two ends. The germline V gene encodes CDR1 GTSNPN and CDR2 SVGIG (reference sequence). The CDR3 loop spans 14 amino acids. CDR3 nucleotide sequence: TGTGCCTGGAGTGACGAGGAAGGCGGCTACGAGCAGTACTTC. Encoded protein: CAWSDEEGGYEQYF.

This chain joins TRBV5-1 and TRBJ1-6, with TRBD1 as a possible D gene (5 bases). The CDR3 sequence is 16 residues long. Germline CDR1 is SGHRS and CDR2 is YFSETQ. Trimming took off 0 bases at V and 7 bases at J, with 14 bases between the two ends. This CDR3 reads CASSLDGAEQNSPLHF. The DNA for the CDR3 is TGCGCCAGCAGCTTGGATGGGGCAGAGCAGAATTCACCCCTCCACTTT.

In its sample, this clone was seen once. The chain has TRBV29-1 and TRBJ1-6; weak D call: TRBD1 (5 bases). The germline gives CDR1 SQVTM, CDR2 ANQGSEA. The CDR3 contains 16 residues. V shed 4 bases and J shed 3 bases, with 16 bases lying between them. The CDR3 DNA reads TGCAGCGTTGGAAAGGACATTGCATTCTATAATTCACCCCTCCACTTT. Its protein product is CSVGKDIAFYNSPLHF.

The rearrangement links TRBV12-5 to TRBJ2-7; a weak D match, TRBD2 (6 bases). V shed 2 bases and J shed 3 bases, with 8 bases lying between them. The length of the CDR3 is 13 residues. Germline V gives CDR1 LGHNT, CDR2 FRNRAP. CDR3 bases: TGTGCTAGTGGTTTGTCGACTAGCTACGAGCAGTACTTC. Translation gives CASGLSTSYEQYF.

The CDR3 bases are TGTGCCAGCAGTTCTTTCCTCCAGTTCCCCTCCTCCTACGAGCAGTACTTC. Protein product: CASSSFLQFPSSYEQYF. The chain joins TRBV27 to TRBJ2-7, with D uncertain. The CDR3 has 17 amino acids. The V gene lost 4 bases and the J gene lost 0 bases, with 19 bases spanning the gap. Germline lookup yields CDR1 MNHEY and CDR2 SMNVEV (reference sequence).

The CDR3 sequence is CASSDRLWVAQGNEQFF. The DNA for the CDR3 is TGTGCCAGCAGTGATCGCTTATGGGTAGCCCAGGGCAATGAGCAGTTCTTC. This chain links TRBV6-1 with TRBJ2-1; tentative D call: TRBD1 (5 bases). CDR3 size: 17 residues. V was pared by 3 bases and J by 6 bases, with 21 bases between. Germline V lookup: CDR1 MNHNS, CDR2 SASEGT.